Included here is one TCR beta chain sequence, with context. The sample is drawn from a study of blood T cell repertoires in COVID-19. Turning to the study itself: Italy, Spain and the United States were the sources of the convalescent and acute COVID-19 samples. T cells, B-cell-depleted T cells, or PBMCs supplied cDNA or gDNA.

TCRdb's copy holds only in-frame clones and misses some; the assay was immunoSEQ multiplex PCR. The table lists approximately 160,000 clones, 85% to 95% of them singletons. The CDR3 sequence is 15 residues long. V was cut by 6 bases and J by 6 bases, with 15 bases left in between. CDR1 and CDR2 (germline): MNHEY, SVGEGT. Followed over time, Seattle patients had been enrolled while infection was active. V is TRBV6-2 or TRBV6-3 and J is TRBJ1-6, with D perhaps matching TRBD1 (6 bases). The TCR originated in a woman aged 60-75 years with COVID-19, enrolled during active disease. Sequencing was done on a sample of peripheral blood. CDR3 loop: CASSTVGTPNSPLHF. In nucleotides, the CDR3 is TGTGCCAGCAGCACCGTAGGGACACCTAATTCACCCCTCCACTTT.